The 32 T cell receptor beta chains reported below all come from one sample, sequenced in a study of glioma-infiltrating T cells. The iRepertoire nested amplicon-rescue multiplex PCR amplified TCR alpha and beta CDR3s from RNA. TCRdb re-called the multiplex PCR reads with MiXCR, one entry per CDR3 protein. The table shows approximately 88,000 distinct CDR3 sequences, with around 23% occurring only once. The material sequenced was glioma tissue, nonneoplastic brain tissue, or PBMCs (not recorded which). Receptors were obtained from a human donor with low-grade glioma or glioblastoma, undergoing nonglioma brain surgery, or in good health (not recorded which).

This clonotype came up many times. V usage is TRBV7-8 and J usage is TRBJ1-1; possibly TRBD1 for D (5 bases). Germline lookup yields CDR1 SGHVS and CDR2 FQNEAQ. The CDR3 covers 18 residues. The V gene lost 3 bases and the J gene lost 0 bases, with 20 bases spanning the gap. CDR3 bases: TGTGCCAGCAGCTTTTCTACCGGGACCGTAGTTATGAACACTGAAGCTTTCTTT. As protein: CASSFSTGTVVMNTEAFF.

This clonotype was observed at least ten times. The V and J genes are TRBV2 and TRBJ2-5; tentative D call: TRBD1 (7 bases). The V end lost 6 bases, the J end lost 4 bases, and 12 bases lay between the germline ends. The CDR3 runs 13 residues. Germline V CDR1 and CDR2: SNHLY, FYNNEI. The CDR3 loop reads CASSAGQRETQYF. DNA for the CDR3: TGTGCCAGCAGCGCGGGACAGAGAGAGACCCAGTACTTC. Combining the CDR3 with reference TRBV2 and TRBJ2-5 gives the whole variable domain EPEVTQTPSHQVTQMGQEVILRCVPISNHLYFYWYRQILGQKVEFLVSFYNNEISEKSEIFDDQFSVERPDGSNFTLKIRSTKLEDSAMYFCASSAGQRETQYFGPGTRLLVL.

This clonotype was seen only a few times. The J gene is TRBJ1-1, the V gene TRBV7-2, with 8 bases identical to TRBD1. Trimming removed 5 bases from V and 1 base from J; junction bases left unmatched: 6. Germline assignment: CDR1 SGHTA and CDR2 FQGNSA. This CDR3 is 15 amino acids long. CDR3 coding DNA: TGTGCCAGCAGCCCCCGGACAGGGACGAACACTGAAGCTTTCTTT. Translating gives CASSPRTGTNTEAFF.

This clonotype was observed at least ten times. This chain joins TRBV20-1 and TRBJ2-1; D is uncertain. Deletions cut 2 bases from V and 0 bases from J, with 11 bases between. CDR3 length: 15 residues. The germline gives CDR1 DFQATT, CDR2 SNEGSKA (reference sequence). In nucleotides, the CDR3 is TGCAGTGCTAGAAAGACTGGAGTCTCCTACAATGAGCAGTTCTTC. As protein: CSARKTGVSYNEQFF.

Ten or more counts support this clonotype. J is TRBJ1-6 and V is TRBV7-9; TRBD1 aligns across 8 bases. CDR1 and CDR2 from the germline V gene are SEHNR and FQNEAQ (reference sequence). V lost 3 bases and J lost 5; bases outside the gene matches: 3. The CDR3 sequence is 15 residues long. CDR3 sequence (DNA): TGTGCCAGCAGCTTCGGACAGGGTCATAATTCACCCCTCCACTTT. Residues: CASSFGQGHNSPLHF.

This clonotype was observed at least ten times. The chain joins TRBV7-6 to TRBJ1-2; D uncertain. The CDR3 spans 13 residues. Trimming shortened V by 5 bases and J by 1 base, and 8 bases separated the two germline ends. Germline-derived CDR1 and CDR2 are SGHVS and FNYEAQ. CDR3 amino acids: CASSRADNYGYTF. The CDR3 bases are TGTGCCAGCAGCCGAGCGGATAACTATGGCTACACCTTC.

Turning to this clonotype: A clone one base away is much larger, so this may be a read error. The CDR3 reads CASSSNNRPHGIYGYTF. Here the CDR3 DNA reads TGTGCCAGCAGCTCCAACAACCGGCCACACGGGATCTATGGCTACACCTTC. V gene TRBV7-9 combines with J gene TRBJ1-2; D not certain. The CDR3 consists of 17 residues. The germline CDR1 and CDR2 sequences are SEHNR and FQNEAQ (reference sequence). Trimming shortened V by 4 bases and J by 4 bases, and 22 bases separated the two germline ends.

This clonotype was seen repeatedly, ten times or more. The gene calls are TRBV27 and TRBJ2-5; D remains ambiguous. The germline V gene has CDR1 MNHEY and CDR2 SMNVEV (reference sequence). The germline V and J ends were trimmed by 0 bases and 7 bases, with 15 bases remaining between them. The CDR3 length is 15 residues. Written as DNA, the CDR3 is TGTGCCAGCAGTTTATCACGGGTCGCATGGGGGACCCAGTACTTC. Translating gives CASSLSRVAWGTQYF.

Many counts were recorded for this clonotype. The chain has TRBV27 and TRBJ2-7, with 8 bases that match TRBD1. CDR3 size: 16 residues. Unmatched junction bases numbered 16, after V lost 2 bases and J lost 10 bases. Germline V CDR1 and CDR2: MNHEY, SMNVEV (reference sequence). The CDR3 sequence: CASSLAGQGARYPQYF. The CDR3 region has the DNA TGTGCCAGCAGTTTAGCCGGACAGGGCGCCCGATACCCCCAGTACTTC.

This clonotype was counted at least ten times. The chain combines TRBV10-2 with TRBJ2-3, with unresolved D. CDR3 size: 11 residues. Trimming pared 1 base from V and 6 bases from J, leaving 2 bases between. Germline values: CDR1 WSHSY, CDR2 SAAADI. The CDR3 nucleotides read TGCGCCAGCAGTGAGTACGATACGCAGTATTTT. It translates to CASSEYDTQYF.

This clonotype was found many times. The chain carries TRBV20-1 and TRBJ1-3; 8 bases are a match to TRBD1. The CDR3 extends over 15 amino acids. Germline V gene data show CDR1 as DFQATT and CDR2 as SNEGSKA (reference sequence). The junction had 7 bases not matched to a gene; V was cut back by 3 bases and J by 3 bases. CDR3 DNA: TGCAGTGCTAGGCCGGACAGGGCTAATGGAAACACCATATATTTT. This gives the protein CSARPDRANGNTIYF.

Many counts were recorded for this clonotype. The gene calls are TRBV10-2 and TRBJ1-1; no firm D call. The CDR3 spans 14 residues. Deletions cut 7 bases from V and 1 base from J, with 13 bases between. From germline, CDR1 is WSHSY and CDR2 SAAADI. CDR3 sequence (DNA): TGCGCCAGCACTAAGATAGGTGAGAACACTGAAGCTTTCTTT. This codes for CASTKIGENTEAFF.

This clonotype was recorded many times. The rearrangement uses TRBV6-6 and TRBJ1-3; D gene ambiguous. Germline CDR1 is MNHNY and CDR2 is SVGAGI (reference sequence). This CDR3 spans 11 amino acids. With 0 bases removed from V and 7 bases from J, the gap between germline ends came to 1 base. CDR3 amino acids: CASSYSNTIYF. For the CDR3, the DNA is TGTGCCAGCAGTTACTCCAACACCATATATTTT.

The sample holds many counts of this clonotype. The rearrangement links TRBV5-1 to TRBJ1-1; a weak D match, TRBD1 (5 bases). The CDR3 is 14 amino acids. V lost 2 bases, J lost 4 bases, and 12 bases lay in between. Looked up from germline, CDR1 is SGHRS and CDR2 is YFSETQ. The CDR3 loop is CASSFSGRGTEAFF. The CDR3 DNA follows: TGCGCCAGCAGCTTCTCAGGGAGAGGCACTGAAGCTTTCTTT.

To note about this clonotype: The junction differs from germline at one of its ends, possibly a read error. The chain combines TRBV11-2 with TRBJ2-7; D perhaps matches TRBD1 (6 bases). The CDR3 consists of 15 residues. The V gene's germline CDR1 is SGHAT and CDR2 FQNNGV. CDR3 bases: TGTGCCAGCAGCTCGTACCGGGACATCCACCCTAGGTGGGCCTTC. Amino acid sequence: CASSSYRDIHPRWAF.

This clonotype was detected only once. This may be a read error, as it is one base from a much larger clone. The chain combines TRBV16 with TRBJ1-3; no definite D call. The CDR3 loop spans 14 amino acids. CDR1 and CDR2 from the germline V gene are KGHSY and FQNENV. CDR3 residues: CASSQSRSGTTIYF. In DNA form, the CDR3 reads TGTGCCAGCAGCCAAAGCCGCTCTGGAACCACCATATATTTT.

This clonotype is medium-sized (0.01 to 0.1%) by share. DNA of the CDR3: TGCAGTGCTAGAGCTAGGGGTAGGGCTGAAGCTTTCTTT. Its protein is CSARARGRAEAFF. The chain is built from TRBV20-1 and TRBJ1-1; perhaps TRBD1 as D (5 bases). With 1 base removed from V and 6 bases from J, the gap between germline ends came to 12 bases. Germline V gives CDR1 DFQATT, CDR2 SNEGSKA (reference sequence). The CDR3 is made up of 13 amino acids.

This clonotype was picked up many times. An end of the junction does not agree with germline; a read error may underlie this. The chain couples TRBV7-8 to TRBJ1-1; TRBD1 aligns across 9 bases. The CDR3 is made up of 15 amino acids. Germline V gene data show CDR1 as SGHVS and CDR2 as FQNEAQ. CDR3 DNA sequence: TGTGCCAGCAGCTTAGCGGACAGGGGTAGCACTGAGGCTTTCTTT. It yields the protein CASSLADRGSTEAFF.

This clonotype ranks as medium-sized (0.01 to 0.1%). The rearrangement uses TRBV20-1 and TRBJ1-1, with unresolved D. The CDR3 is made up of 13 amino acids. Trimming removed 1 base at V and 1 base at J, with 7 bases between. Germline CDR1 DFQATT, CDR2 SNEGSKA (reference sequence). The CDR3 is CSARVWGNTEAFF. CDR3 sequence (DNA): TGCAGTGCTAGAGTATGGGGGAACACTGAAGCTTTCTTT.

With respect to this clonotype: A much more abundant neighbour one base away suggests this may be a read error. The chain couples TRBV7-2 to TRBJ2-7, with a possible D match to TRBD2 (6 bases). Trimming took 5 bases from V and 5 from J, leaving 16 bases between them. Looked up from germline, CDR1 is SGHTA and CDR2 is FQGNSA. This CDR3 is built from 14 residues. Here the CDR3 reads CASSRRRVSDEQYF. The CDR3 coding sequence is TGTGCCAGCAGCCGGAGGAGGGTTTCGGACGAGCAGTACTTC.

This clonotype was counted between two and nine times. The rearrangement uses TRBV12-3 or TRBV12-4 and TRBJ2-7; D remains ambiguous. Trimming took off 5 bases at V and 3 bases at J, with 11 bases between the two ends. CDR3 size: 13 residues. The DNA of the CDR3 is TGTGCCAGCAGTAGGGAAAGGCTCTACGAGCAGTACTTC. The encoded protein is CASSRERLYEQYF.

This clonotype was recorded many times. The gene calls are TRBV6-2 or TRBV6-3 and TRBJ2-7; no firm D call. CDR1 MNHEY and CDR2 SVGEGT come from the germline V gene. This CDR3 spans 12 amino acids. Trimming stripped 4 bases from V and 2 bases from J, with 6 bases between. The CDR3 region is CASSLVAYEQYF. The CDR3 nucleotides read TGTGCCAGCAGTTTAGTAGCCTACGAGCAGTACTTC.

The sample holds many counts of this clonotype. The rearrangement links TRBV4-1 to TRBJ1-2; D gene ambiguous. Trimming stripped 0 bases from V and 5 bases from J, with 10 bases between. Germline CDR1 MGHRA, CDR2 YSYEKL. The CDR3 has 14 residues. The CDR3 nucleotides read TGCGCCAGCAGCCAAGAGGAGGGTTTATATGGCTACACCTTC. Residues: CASSQEEGLYGYTF.

This clonotype was recorded many times. V usage is TRBV20-1 and J usage is TRBJ2-7; perhaps TRBD2 as D (5 bases). Germline V gene sequence: CDR1 DFQATT, CDR2 SNEGSKA (reference sequence). The CDR3 is 15 amino acids. V lost 0 bases and J 6 bases, leaving 18 bases between the germline ends. CDR3 sequence: CSARDPGLVRAEQYF. CDR3 coding DNA: TGCAGTGCTAGAGATCCCGGGCTAGTGAGGGCCGAGCAGTACTTC.

This rearrangement joins TRBV19 to TRBJ2-1; TRBD1 agrees at 7 bases. The ends lost 9 bases at V and 2 bases at J; junction bases unmatched: 4. The CDR3 is 13 amino acids. The germline gives CDR1 LNHDA, CDR2 SQIVND (reference sequence). In nucleotides, the CDR3 is TGTGCCAGCCGGGACAGAGCCTACAATGAGCAGTTCTTC. Its translation is CASRDRAYNEQFF.

This clonotype was counted ten times or more. The chain links TRBV6-1 to TRBJ1-5; D gene uncertain. Germline assignment: CDR1 MNHNS and CDR2 SASEGT. CDR3 length equals 14 residues. Trimming pared 6 bases from V and 3 bases from J, leaving 12 bases between. The CDR3 here is CASSPNSDNQPQHF. Here the CDR3 DNA reads TGTGCCAGCAGCCCGAACAGCGACAATCAGCCCCAGCATTTT.

There are many counts of this clonotype. The CDR3 loop is CASSLVTAFPTGNTIYF. As DNA, the CDR3 is TGTGCCAGCAGCTTAGTGACAGCCTTCCCCACTGGAAACACCATATATTTT. The chain recombines TRBV7-2 with TRBJ1-3; weak D call: TRBD1 (5 bases). Trimming left V 1 base short and J 2 bases short, with 15 bases between. Germline values: CDR1 SGHTA, CDR2 FQGNSA. The CDR3 has 17 amino acids.

V and J are TRBV5-1 and TRBJ2-3; 11 bases align to TRBD2. Per the germline V gene, CDR1 is SGHRS and CDR2 is YFSETQ. V lost 3 bases, J lost 7 bases, and 28 bases stayed unmatched. There are 22 residues in the CDR3. The CDR3 nucleotides read TGCGCCAGCAGCTCGATGACTGCCTCCGGGACTAGCGGAAGACTAGCACGAAATACGCAGTATTTT. It translates to CASSSMTASGTSGRLARNTQYF.

This clonotype appeared many times. The chain combines TRBV15 with TRBJ2-5; 7 bases map to TRBD2. This CDR3 has 16 residues. CDR1 LNHNV and CDR2 YYDKDF come from the germline V gene (reference sequence). The trim removed 0 bases at V and 1 base at J, leaving 5 bases unmatched. The CDR3 DNA follows: TGTGCCACCAGCAGAGATCGGGCTAGCGGCCAAGAGACCCAGTACTTC. Residues: CATSRDRASGQETQYF.

This clonotype is medium-sized (0.01 to 0.1%). The chain combines TRBV27 with TRBJ1-4, with D tentatively TRBD1 (5 bases). This CDR3 spans 13 amino acids. Germline CDR1 MNHEY, CDR2 SMNVEV (reference sequence). The ends were cut back, 5 bases at V and 8 bases at J, with 12 bases in the middle. CDR3 nucleotide sequence: TGTGCCAGCAGTCTCAGGGAACGGGAAAAACTGTTTTTT. Amino acid sequence: CASSLREREKLFF. The full variable domain, with the rest looked up from reference TRBV27 and TRBJ1-4, is EAQVTQNPRYLITVTGKKLTVTCSQNMNHEYMSWYRQDPGLGLRQIYYSMNVEVTDKGDVPEGYKVSRKEKRNFPLILESPSPNQTSLYFCASSLREREKLFFGSGTQLSVL.

This clonotype was recorded a few times. This chain uses TRBV5-4 with TRBJ2-7; TRBD2 agrees at 14 bases. Trimming removed 6 bases from V and 8 bases from J; junction bases left unmatched: 7. Looked up from germline, CDR1 is SGHNT and CDR2 is YYREEE (reference sequence). The CDR3 extends over 14 amino acids. The CDR3 DNA follows: TGTGCCAGCACCGGGACTAGCGGGAGTTCTAAGCAGTACTTC. This sequence encodes CASTGTSGSSKQYF.

The rearrangement links TRBV7-8 to TRBJ2-7, with D possibly matching TRBD2 (6 bases). Trimming shortened V by 4 bases and J by 2 bases, and 15 bases separated the two germline ends. Germline CDR1 is SGHVS and CDR2 is FQNEAQ. This CDR3 comprises 15 residues. In DNA form, the CDR3 reads TGTGCCAGCAGCTCGAGAGGGACTCTTGCCTACGAGCAGTACTTC. It is translated as CASSSRGTLAYEQYF.